This is a list of T cell receptor beta chains from one sample in a study of vaccination effects on CD4 cells after COVID-19. TCRdb's copy holds only in-frame clones and misses some; the assay was immunoSEQ multiplex PCR. This table has approximately 46,000 clones, around four fifths appearing once. Their antigen targets remain unknown. The input for sequencing was CD4+ T cells from PBMCs cultured without peptide, taken before COVID-19 vaccination. The receptor set was obtained from a human donor who had a prior SARS-CoV-2 infection. Each CDR3 is given with its conserved first and last residue. A D gene is named only where the DNA matches it firmly. The size field is filled for only some rows; it gives once, few, many or a size class.

abundance: few; j_gene: TRBJ1-1; v_gene: TRBV5-8; d_gene: .; CDR3aa: CASYITGNTEAFF; CDR3nt: TGTGCCAGCTATATAACAGGGAACACTGAAGCTTTCTTT
abundance: .; j_gene: TRBJ2-1; v_gene: TRBV15; d_gene: .; CDR3aa: CATSRGPAVYNEQFF; CDR3nt: TGTGCCACCAGCAGAGGCCCAGCGGTTTACAATGAGCAGTTCTTC
abundance: .; j_gene: TRBJ2-1; v_gene: TRBV18; d_gene: .; CDR3aa: CASSPSYGGGGDNEQFF; CDR3nt: TGTGCCAGCTCACCATCGTACGGGGGCGGGGGTGACAATGAGCAGTTCTTC
abundance: .; j_gene: TRBJ1-2; v_gene: TRBV30; d_gene: .; CDR3aa: CAWNLWGGDGYTF; CDR3nt: TGTGCCTGGAATTTGTGGGGGGGCGACGGCTACACCTTC
abundance: few; j_gene: TRBJ2-1; v_gene: TRBV5-4; d_gene: TRBD2; CDR3aa: CASSQELAVTYNEQFF; CDR3nt: TGTGCCAGCAGCCAGGAACTAGCGGTGACCTACAATGAGCAGTTCTTC
abundance: few; j_gene: TRBJ2-7; v_gene: TRBV11-2; d_gene: TRBD2; CDR3aa: CASSAFMGGPYEQYF; CDR3nt: TGTGCCAGCAGCGCGTTTATGGGAGGGCCCTACGAGCAGTACTTC
abundance: few; j_gene: TRBJ1-2; v_gene: TRBV6-5; d_gene: .; CDR3aa: CASSDGLYYGYTF; CDR3nt: TGTGCCAGCAGCGACGGTCTGTACTATGGCTACACCTTC
abundance: medium-sized; j_gene: TRBJ2-3; v_gene: TRBV15; d_gene: TRBD2; CDR3aa: CATSSSREPTDTQYF; CDR3nt: TGTGCCACCAGCAGTTCGCGGGAGCCAACAGATACGCAGTATTTT
abundance: .; j_gene: TRBJ2-5; v_gene: TRBV2; d_gene: .; CDR3aa: CASSREMGEETQYF; CDR3nt: TGTGCCAGCAGTAGGGAAATGGGCGAAGAGACCCAGTACTTC
abundance: .; j_gene: TRBJ2-1; v_gene: TRBV10-3; d_gene: .; CDR3aa: CAITRVPYNEQFF; CDR3nt: TGTGCCATCACCAGGGTCCCCTACAATGAGCAGTTCTTC
abundance: .; j_gene: TRBJ1-5; v_gene: TRBV5-5; d_gene: .; CDR3aa: CASSLLWDSNQPQHF; CDR3nt: TGTGCCAGCAGCTTGTTGTGGGATAGCAATCAGCCCCAGCATTTT
abundance: .; j_gene: TRBJ2-7; v_gene: TRBV11-3; d_gene: TRBD1; CDR3aa: CASSFFGQGYEQYF; CDR3nt: TGTGCCAGCAGCTTCTTTGGACAGGGCTACGAGCAGTACTTC
abundance: .; j_gene: TRBJ1-1; v_gene: TRBV5-1; d_gene: .; CDR3aa: CASSSQGITEAFF; CDR3nt: TGCGCCAGCAGCTCTCAGGGGATTACTGAAGCTTTCTTT
abundance: few; j_gene: TRBJ2-7; v_gene: TRBV7-9; d_gene: TRBD1; CDR3aa: CASSLLDRGLRYF; CDR3nt: TGTGCCAGCAGCTTATTAGACAGGGGGTTGAGGTACTTC
abundance: .; j_gene: TRBJ2-5; v_gene: TRBV10-3; d_gene: .; CDR3aa: CAISDQGWGETQYF; CDR3nt: TGTGCCATCAGTGACCAGGGTTGGGGAGAGACCCAGTACTTC
abundance: .; j_gene: TRBJ1-5; v_gene: TRBV12-3/TRBV12-4; d_gene: .; CDR3aa: CASRSGAVQPQHF; CDR3nt: TGTGCCAGCCGCAGCGGGGCTGTACAGCCCCAGCATTTT
abundance: .; j_gene: TRBJ1-2; v_gene: TRBV5-1; d_gene: TRBD1; CDR3aa: CASSRSREGAYGYTF; CDR3nt: TGCGCCAGCAGCCGATCACGAGAGGGGGCCTATGGCTACACCTTC
abundance: .; j_gene: TRBJ2-7; v_gene: TRBV4-1; d_gene: .; CDR3aa: CASSQDDRGAFYEQYF; CDR3nt: TGCGCCAGCAGCCAAGACGACCGGGGCGCTTTCTACGAGCAGTACTTC
abundance: .; j_gene: TRBJ2-4; v_gene: TRBV27; d_gene: .; CDR3aa: CASARDGVAKNIQYF; CDR3nt: TGTGCCAGCGCCCGGGATGGGGTAGCCAAAAACATTCAGTACTTC
abundance: .; j_gene: TRBJ1-2; v_gene: TRBV13; d_gene: .; CDR3aa: CASSLGFSYGYTF; CDR3nt: TGTGCCAGCAGCTTAGGATTTTCCTATGGCTACACCTTC
abundance: .; j_gene: TRBJ2-1; v_gene: TRBV19; d_gene: .; CDR3aa: CASSRLGTQYNEQFF; CDR3nt: TGTGCCAGTAGCCGGCTCGGGACACAATACAATGAGCAGTTCTTC
abundance: .; j_gene: TRBJ1-6; v_gene: TRBV18; d_gene: TRBD1; CDR3aa: CASSPYEDRNSPLHF; CDR3nt: TGTGCCAGCTCACCTTACGAGGACAGGAATTCACCCCTCCACTTT
abundance: .; j_gene: TRBJ1-3; v_gene: TRBV6-5; d_gene: .; CDR3aa: CASSYSNRLSGNTIYF; CDR3nt: TGTGCCAGCAGTTACTCGAACAGGTTATCTGGAAACACCATATATTTT
abundance: .; j_gene: TRBJ1-3; v_gene: TRBV6-6; d_gene: .; CDR3aa: CASSPNPGNTIYF; CDR3nt: TGTGCCAGCAGCCCTAACCCTGGAAACACCATATATTTT
abundance: .; j_gene: TRBJ2-1; v_gene: TRBV20-1; d_gene: TRBD2; CDR3aa: CSASVGAGVRENEQFF; CDR3nt: TGCAGTGCTAGTGTTGGAGCGGGAGTACGGGAGAATGAGCAGTTCTTC
abundance: .; j_gene: TRBJ1-4; v_gene: TRBV7-6; d_gene: .; CDR3aa: CASSPQGSEKLFF; CDR3nt: TGTGCCAGCAGCCCCCAGGGAAGTGAAAAACTGTTTTTT
abundance: .; j_gene: TRBJ2-3; v_gene: TRBV12-3/TRBV12-4; d_gene: .; CDR3aa: CASSHREADTQYF; CDR3nt: TGTGCCAGCAGTCACAGGGAAGCAGATACGCAGTATTTT
abundance: once; j_gene: TRBJ2-7; v_gene: TRBV6-5; d_gene: .; CDR3aa: CASGEDAFGEQYF; CDR3nt: TGTGCCAGCGGCGAGGACGCGTTTGGCGAGCAGTACTTC
abundance: .; j_gene: TRBJ1-6; v_gene: TRBV27; d_gene: .; CDR3aa: CASSPQGLTPLHF; CDR3nt: TGTGCCAGCAGTCCCCAAGGCTTGACACCCCTCCACTTT
abundance: .; j_gene: TRBJ1-3; v_gene: TRBV7-6; d_gene: TRBD1; CDR3aa: CASSFLGQGPRSSGNTIYF; CDR3nt: TGTGCCAGCAGCTTTCTCGGACAGGGCCCCCGGAGCTCTGGAAACACCATATATTTT
abundance: once; j_gene: TRBJ2-5; v_gene: TRBV7-2; d_gene: .; CDR3aa: CASSLGVGETQYF; CDR3nt: TGTGCCAGCAGCTTAGGGGTAGGAGAGACCCAGTACTTC